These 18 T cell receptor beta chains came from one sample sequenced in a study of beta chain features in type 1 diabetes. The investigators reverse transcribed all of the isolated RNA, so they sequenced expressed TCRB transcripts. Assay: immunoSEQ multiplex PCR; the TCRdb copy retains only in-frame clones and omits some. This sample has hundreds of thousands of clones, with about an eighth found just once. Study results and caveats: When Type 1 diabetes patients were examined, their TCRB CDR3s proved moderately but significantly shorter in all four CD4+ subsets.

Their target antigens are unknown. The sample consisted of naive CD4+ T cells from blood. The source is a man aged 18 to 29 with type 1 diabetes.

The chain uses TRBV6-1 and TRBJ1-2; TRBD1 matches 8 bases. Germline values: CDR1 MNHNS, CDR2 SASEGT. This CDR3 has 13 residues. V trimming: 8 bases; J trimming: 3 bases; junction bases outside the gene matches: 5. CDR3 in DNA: TGTGCCAGCCTCAGGGGGCGCGACTATGGCTACACCTTC. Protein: CASLRGRDYGYTF.

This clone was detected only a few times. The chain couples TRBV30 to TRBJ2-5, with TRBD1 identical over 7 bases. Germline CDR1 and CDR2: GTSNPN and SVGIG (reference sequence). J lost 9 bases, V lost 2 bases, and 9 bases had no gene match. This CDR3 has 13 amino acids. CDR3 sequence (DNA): TGTGCCTGGAGTCCCACGACAGGGCTGGCCCAGTACTTC. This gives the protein CAWSPTTGLAQYF.

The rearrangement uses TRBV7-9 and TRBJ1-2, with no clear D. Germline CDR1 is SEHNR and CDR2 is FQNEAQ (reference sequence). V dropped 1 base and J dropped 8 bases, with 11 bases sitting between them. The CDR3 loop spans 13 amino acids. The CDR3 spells CASSLEASRGYTF. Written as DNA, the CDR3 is TGTGCCAGCAGCTTAGAGGCCTCTAGGGGCTACACCTTC.

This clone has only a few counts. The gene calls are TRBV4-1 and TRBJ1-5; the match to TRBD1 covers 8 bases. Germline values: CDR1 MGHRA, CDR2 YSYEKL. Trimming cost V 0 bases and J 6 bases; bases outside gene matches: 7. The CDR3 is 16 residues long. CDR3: CASSQDQGALGQPQHF. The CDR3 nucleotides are TGCGCCAGCAGCCAAGATCAGGGGGCACTAGGTCAGCCCCAGCATTTT.

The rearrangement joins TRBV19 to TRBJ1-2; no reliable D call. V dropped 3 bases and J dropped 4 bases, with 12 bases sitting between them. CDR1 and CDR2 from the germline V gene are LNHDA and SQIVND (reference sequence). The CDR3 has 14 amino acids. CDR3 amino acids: CASSIPTRTYGYTF. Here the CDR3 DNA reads TGTGCCAGTAGTATTCCAACCCGTACCTATGGCTACACCTTC.

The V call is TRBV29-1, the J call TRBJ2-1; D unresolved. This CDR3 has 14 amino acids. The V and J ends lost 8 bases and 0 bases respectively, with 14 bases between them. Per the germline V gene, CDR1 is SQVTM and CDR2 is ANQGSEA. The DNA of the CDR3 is TGCAGCCCTACAATTGGCGGCTCCTACAATGAGCAGTTCTTC. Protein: CSPTIGGSYNEQFF.

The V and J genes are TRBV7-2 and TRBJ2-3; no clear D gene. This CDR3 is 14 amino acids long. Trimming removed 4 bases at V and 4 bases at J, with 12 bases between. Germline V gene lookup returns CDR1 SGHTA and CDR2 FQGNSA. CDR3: CASSSRMVADTQYF. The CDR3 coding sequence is TGTGCCAGCAGCTCCCGAATGGTTGCAGATACGCAGTATTTT.

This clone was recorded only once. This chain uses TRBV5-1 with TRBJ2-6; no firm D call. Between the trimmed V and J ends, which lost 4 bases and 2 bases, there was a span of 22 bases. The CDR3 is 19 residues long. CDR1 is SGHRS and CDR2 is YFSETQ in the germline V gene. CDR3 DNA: TGCGCCAGCAGCCTGGTAGTTGGACCTGGAAGACCTGGGGCCAACGTCCTGACTTTC. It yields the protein CASSLVVGPGRPGANVLTF.

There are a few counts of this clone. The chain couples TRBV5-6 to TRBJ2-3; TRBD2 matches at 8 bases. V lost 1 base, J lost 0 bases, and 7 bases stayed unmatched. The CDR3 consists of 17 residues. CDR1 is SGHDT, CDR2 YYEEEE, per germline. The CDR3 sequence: CASSLRVAGSSTDTQYF. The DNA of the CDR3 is TGTGCCAGCAGCTTGAGGGTAGCGGGGTCTAGCACAGATACGCAGTATTTT. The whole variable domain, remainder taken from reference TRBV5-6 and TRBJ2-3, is DAGVTQSPTHLIKTRGQQVTLRCSPKSGHDTVSWYQQALGQGPQFIFQYYEEEERQRGNFPDRFSGHQFPNYSSELNVNALLLGDSALYLCASSLRVAGSSTDTQYFGPGTRLTVL.

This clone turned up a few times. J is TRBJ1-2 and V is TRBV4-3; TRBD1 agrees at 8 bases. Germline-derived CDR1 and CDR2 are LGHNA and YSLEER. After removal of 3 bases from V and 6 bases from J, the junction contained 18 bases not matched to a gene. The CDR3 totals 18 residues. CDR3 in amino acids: CASSHFLNARTGQHGYTF. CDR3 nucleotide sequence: TGCGCCAGCAGCCATTTTCTGAACGCGAGGACAGGGCAACATGGCTACACCTTC.

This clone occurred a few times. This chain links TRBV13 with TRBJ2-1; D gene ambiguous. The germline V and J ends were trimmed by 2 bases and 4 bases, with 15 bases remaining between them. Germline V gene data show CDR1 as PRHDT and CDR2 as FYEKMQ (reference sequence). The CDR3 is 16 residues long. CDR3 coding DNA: TGTGCCAGCAGCTTATATTCGGGCGGAAATTACAATGAGCAGTTCTTC. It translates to CASSLYSGGNYNEQFF.

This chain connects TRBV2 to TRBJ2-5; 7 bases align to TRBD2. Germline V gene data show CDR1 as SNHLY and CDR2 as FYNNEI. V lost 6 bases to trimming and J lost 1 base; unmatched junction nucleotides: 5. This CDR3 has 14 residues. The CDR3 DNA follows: TGTGCCAGCAGCTTAGCGGGCCCCCAAGAGACCCAGTACTTC. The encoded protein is CASSLAGPQETQYF.

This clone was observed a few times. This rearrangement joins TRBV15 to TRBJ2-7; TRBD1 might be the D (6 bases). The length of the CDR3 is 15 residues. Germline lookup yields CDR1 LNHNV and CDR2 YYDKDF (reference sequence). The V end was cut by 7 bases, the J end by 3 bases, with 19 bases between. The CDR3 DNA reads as TGTGCCACCACTCCGATCCGGACAGCCGTCTACGAGCAGTACTTC. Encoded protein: CATTPIRTAVYEQYF.

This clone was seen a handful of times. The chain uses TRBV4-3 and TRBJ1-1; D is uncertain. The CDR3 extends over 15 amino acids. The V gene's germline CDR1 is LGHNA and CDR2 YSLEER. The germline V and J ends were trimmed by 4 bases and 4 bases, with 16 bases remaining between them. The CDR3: CASSRAEAVSTEAFF. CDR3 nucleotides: TGCGCCAGCAGCCGAGCAGAAGCGGTGAGCACTGAAGCTTTCTTT.

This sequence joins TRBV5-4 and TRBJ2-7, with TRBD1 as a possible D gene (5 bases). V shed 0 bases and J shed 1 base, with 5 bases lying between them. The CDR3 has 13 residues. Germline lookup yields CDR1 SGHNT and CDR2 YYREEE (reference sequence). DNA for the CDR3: TGTGCCAGCAGCTTGGGACAGTCCTACGAGCAGTACTTC. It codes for CASSLGQSYEQYF.

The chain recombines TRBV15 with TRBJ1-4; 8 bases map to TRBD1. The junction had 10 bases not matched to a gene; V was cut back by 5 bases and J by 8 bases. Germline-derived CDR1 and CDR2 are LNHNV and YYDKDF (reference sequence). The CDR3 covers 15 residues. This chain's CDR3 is CATSFTGGAGEKLFF. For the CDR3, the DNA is TGTGCCACCAGCTTCACAGGGGGAGCGGGGGAAAAACTGTTTTTT. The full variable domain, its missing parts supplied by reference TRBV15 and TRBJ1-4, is DAMVIQNPRYQVTQFGKPVTLSCSQTLNHNVMYWYQQKSSQAPKLLFHYYDKDFNNEADTPDNFQSRRPNTSFCFLDIRSPGLGDTAMYLCATSFTGGAGEKLFFGSGTQLSVL.

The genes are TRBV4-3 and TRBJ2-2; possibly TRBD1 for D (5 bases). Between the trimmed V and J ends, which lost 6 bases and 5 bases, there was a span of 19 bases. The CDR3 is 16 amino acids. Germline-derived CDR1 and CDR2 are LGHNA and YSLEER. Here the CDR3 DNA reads TGCGCCAGCAGTCCTGGGGAAGGGGCTATGACCGGGGAGCTGTTTTTT. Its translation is CASSPGEGAMTGELFF.

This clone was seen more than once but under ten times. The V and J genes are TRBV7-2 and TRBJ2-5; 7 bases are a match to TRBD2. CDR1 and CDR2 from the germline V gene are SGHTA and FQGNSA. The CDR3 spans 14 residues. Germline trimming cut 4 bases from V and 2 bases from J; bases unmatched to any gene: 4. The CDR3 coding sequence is TGTGCCAGCAGCTCGACTAGCTGGCAAGAGACCCAGTACTTC. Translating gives CASSSTSWQETQYF.